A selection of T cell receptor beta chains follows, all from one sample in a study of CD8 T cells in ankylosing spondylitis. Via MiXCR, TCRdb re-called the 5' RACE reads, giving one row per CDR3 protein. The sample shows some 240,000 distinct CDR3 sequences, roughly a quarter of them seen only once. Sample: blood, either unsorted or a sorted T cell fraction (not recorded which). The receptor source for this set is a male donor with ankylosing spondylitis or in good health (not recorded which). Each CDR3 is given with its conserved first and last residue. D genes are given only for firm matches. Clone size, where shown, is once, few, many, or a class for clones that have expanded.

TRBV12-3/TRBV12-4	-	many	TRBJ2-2	TGTGCCAGCAGTTTTAAAACGAACACCGGGGAGCTGTTTTTT	CASSFKTNTGELFF
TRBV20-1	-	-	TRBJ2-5	TGCAGTGCTATAGGGGGGGCCCGAGAGACCCAGTACTTC	CSAIGGARETQYF
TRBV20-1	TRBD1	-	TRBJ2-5	TGCAGTGCTAGACGTGGACAGGGGACCCAAGAGACCCAGTACTTC	CSARRGQGTQETQYF
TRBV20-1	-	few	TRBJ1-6	TGCAGTGCTCCGGATCGGGGTTCCTATAATTCACCCCTCCACTTT	CSAPDRGSYNSPLHF
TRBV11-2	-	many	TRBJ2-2	TGTGCCAGCAGCTCAGTTCCCAGCTACACCGGGGAGCTGTTTTTT	CASSSVPSYTGELFF
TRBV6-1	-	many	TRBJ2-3	TGTGCCAGCAGTCGGCCCTGGGGCACAGATACGCAGTATTTT	CASSRPWGTDTQYF
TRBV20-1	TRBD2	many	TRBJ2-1	TGCAGTGCCTTAGCGGGGGGAGCTGGCAATGAGCAGTTCTTC	CSALAGGAGNEQFF
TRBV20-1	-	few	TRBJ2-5	TGCAGTGCTAGAGAGGAGGGGCCAGGGACCCAGTACTTC	CSAREEGPGTQYF
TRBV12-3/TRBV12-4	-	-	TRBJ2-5	TGTGCCAGCAGTTCAGGGGTCGAGACCCAGTACTTC	CASSSGVETQYF
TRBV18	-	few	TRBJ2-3	TGTGCCAGCTCTCCCAGGGAGGCAGATACGCAGTATTTT	CASSPREADTQYF
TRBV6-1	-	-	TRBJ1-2	TGTGCCAGCAGTCCGGGGGGCAGGGGCCTCTATGGCTACACCTTC	CASSPGGRGLYGYTF
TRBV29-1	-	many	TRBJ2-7	TGCAGCGTTCGACTAACCTACGAGCAGTACTTC	CSVRLTYEQYF
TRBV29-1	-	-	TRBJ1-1	TGCAGCGTTGTGCGGGGTGGTGGGACTGAAGCTTTCTTT	CSVVRGGGTEAFF
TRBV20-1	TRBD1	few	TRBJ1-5	TGCAGTGCCTACGGGACAGGGGGTTATAGCAATCAGCCCCAGCATTTT	CSAYGTGGYSNQPQHF
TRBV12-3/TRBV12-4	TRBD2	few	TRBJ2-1	TGTGCCAGCAGTATACGGACTAGCGGTAATGAGCAGTTCTTC	CASSIRTSGNEQFF
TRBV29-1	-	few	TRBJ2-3	TGCAGCTCGGGTTGGGGGCGCACAGATACGCAGTATTTT	CSSGWGRTDTQYF
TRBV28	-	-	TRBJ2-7	TGTGCCAGCAGTCCTGGACAGCCCTTCGAGGGGGAGCAGTACTTC	CASSPGQPFEGEQYF
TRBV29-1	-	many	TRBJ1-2	TGCAGCGTTGCTACAGGGACCCGTGGCTACACCTTC	CSVATGTRGYTF
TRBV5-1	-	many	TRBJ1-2	TGCGCCAGCAGCTTGTTTCCGGAAAACTATGGCTACACCTTC	CASSLFPENYGYTF
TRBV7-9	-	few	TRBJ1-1	TGTGCCAGCAGCCCTCGACAGTACGTGAACACTGAAGCTTTCTTT	CASSPRQYVNTEAFF
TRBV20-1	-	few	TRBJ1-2	TGCAGTGCTAGAGATGGCCACTCCACGTACACCTTC	CSARDGHSTYTF
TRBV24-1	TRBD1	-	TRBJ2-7	TGTGCCACCAGTGCCCCGGGGACAGGGGCCGAGCAGTACTTC	CATSAPGTGAEQYF
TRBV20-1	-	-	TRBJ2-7	TGCAGTGCTAGATTACGGCTCACCTACGAGCAGTACTTC	CSARLRLTYEQYF
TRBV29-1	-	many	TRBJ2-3	TGCAGCGGGCAAGAAGGCACAGATACGCAGTATTTT	CSGQEGTDTQYF
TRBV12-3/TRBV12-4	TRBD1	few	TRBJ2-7	TGTGCCAGCAGTTCCGGGACAGTCTACGAGCAGTACTTC	CASSSGTVYEQYF
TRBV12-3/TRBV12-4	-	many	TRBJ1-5	TGTGCCAGCAGTCAACTACAGGGTCAGCCCCAGCATTTT	CASSQLQGQPQHF
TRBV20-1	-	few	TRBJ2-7	TGCAGTGCTAGCTCACCCGCCGGATACGAGCAGTACTTC	CSASSPAGYEQYF
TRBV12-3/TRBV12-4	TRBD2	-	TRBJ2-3	TGTGCCAGCACCTTGACTAGCGGGGGGGCCGGTACGCAGTATTTT	CASTLTSGGAGTQYF
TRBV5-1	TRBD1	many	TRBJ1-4	TGCGCCAGCAGCGAGCCCGCGCTACCGGGACAGGGGAAAGAAAAACTGTTTTTT	CASSEPALPGQGKEKLFF
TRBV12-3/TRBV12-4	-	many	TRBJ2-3	TGTGCCAGCTGCCCAAACACAGATACGCAGTATTTT	CASCPNTDTQYF
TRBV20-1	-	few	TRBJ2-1	TGCAGTGCCGAAGACACGGACAATGAGCAGTTCTTC	CSAEDTDNEQFF
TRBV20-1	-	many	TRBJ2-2	TGCAGTGCAAGAGGGGACGGGGAGCTGTTTTTT	CSARGDGELFF
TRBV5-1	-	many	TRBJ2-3	TGCGCCAGCAGCTCATCAAGGGACACAGATACGCAGTATTTT	CASSSSRDTDTQYF
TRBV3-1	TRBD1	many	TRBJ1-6	TGTGCCAGCAGCCTCGGACAGGGGACTTCACCCCTCCACTTT	CASSLGQGTSPLHF
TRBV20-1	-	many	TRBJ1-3	TGCAGTGCTAGAGATCAGCCAGGGGCATTAAACACCATATATTTT	CSARDQPGALNTIYF
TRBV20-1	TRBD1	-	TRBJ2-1	TGCAGTGCCCAAGGGGACAGCTCCTACAATGAGCAGTTCTTC	CSAQGDSSYNEQFF
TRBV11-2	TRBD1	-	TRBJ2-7	TGTGCCAGCAGCCTCGACAGGGGCAAGATGGTACAGCAGTACTTC	CASSLDRGKMVQQYF
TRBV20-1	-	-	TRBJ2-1	TGCAGTGCTCATAGGGCTAGTATAACCCTTGACCACAATGAGCAGTTCTTC	CSAHRASITLDHNEQFF
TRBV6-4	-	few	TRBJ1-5	TGTGCCAGCAAAGTGCGCAGAATGTTGCCGCCCCAGCATTTT	CASKVRRMLPPQHF
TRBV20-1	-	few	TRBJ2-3	TGCAGCATTGTGGGTCATAGGGCAGATACGCAGTATTTT	CSIVGHRADTQYF
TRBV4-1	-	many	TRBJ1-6	TGCGCCAGCAGCCGCCGGACAGCGACTACCTATAATTCACCCCTCCACTTT	CASSRRTATTYNSPLHF
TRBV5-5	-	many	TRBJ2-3	TGTGCCAGCAGCTTGGCCGGGCTGAAGCCAACCACAGATACGCAGTATTTT	CASSLAGLKPTTDTQYF
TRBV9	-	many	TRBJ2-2	TGTGCCAGCAGCGTAGGGCCCTTGGACACCGGGGAGCTGTTTTTT	CASSVGPLDTGELFF
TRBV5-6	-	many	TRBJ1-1	TGTGCCAGCAGCCCCGCGGGGATGGCCTCTGGAACTGAAGCTTTCTTT	CASSPAGMASGTEAFF
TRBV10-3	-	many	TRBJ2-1	TGTGCCATCAGTGATCAGGGCGTCGAGCAGTTCTTC	CAISDQGVEQFF
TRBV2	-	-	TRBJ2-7	TGTGCCAGCAGTGCTACAGGGCTTCAGGACGAGCAGTACTTC	CASSATGLQDEQYF
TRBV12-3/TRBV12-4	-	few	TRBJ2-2	TGTGCCAGCAGTGAGGACGGCACCACCGGGGAGCTGTTTTTT	CASSEDGTTGELFF
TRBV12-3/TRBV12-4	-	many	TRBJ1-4	TGTGCCAGCAGGCAATCACGGACGGGAGATGAAAAACTGTTTTTT	CASRQSRTGDEKLFF
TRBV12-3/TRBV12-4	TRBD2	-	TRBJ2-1	TGTGCCAGCAGCCGGACTAGCGGGGACACCGGGAGGCAGTTCTTC	CASSRTSGDTGRQFF
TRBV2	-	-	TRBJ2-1	TGTGCCAGCAGAGCCGGGACAAGCTACAATGAGCAGTTCTTC	CASRAGTSYNEQFF
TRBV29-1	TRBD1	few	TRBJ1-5	TGCAGCGTGGCCACAGGGGGCGGTCAGCCCCAGCATTTT	CSVATGGGQPQHF
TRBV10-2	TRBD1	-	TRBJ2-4	TGCGCCAGCAGTGACTCTGGGACAGGGGTCGAGATACGGTACTTC	CASSDSGTGVEIRYF